This T cell receptor (beta chain) was captured in a study of OX40 agonist ivuxolimab in advanced cancers. The CDR3 has 15 residues. Trimming removed 5 bases from V and 7 bases from J, with 17 bases in between. Germline loops: CDR1 LNHDA, CDR2 SQIVND (reference sequence). Autoimmune disease history or systemic immunosuppression led to patient exclusion. Measured with immunoSEQ multiplex PCR; TCRdb has only the in-frame clones, and not every one. The table has approximately 68,000 clones, roughly four fifths seen once; the top ten hold roughly 6.2%. The table lists this clone with a few counts. The origin of this receptor is an adult with an advanced solid tumor such as melanoma, head and neck, liver or kidney cancer. The genes are TRBV19 and TRBJ2-2, with D possibly being TRBD1 (8 bases). This sample comprised CD4+ or CD8+ T cells sorted from blood, obtained in a trial of the OX40 agonist ivuxolimab. The CDR3 DNA follows: TGTGCCAGTAGTTTCGGACAGGGAGGGGTCGGGGAGCTGTTTTTT. Translating it yields CASSFGQGGVGELFF.